This T cell receptor beta chain was sequenced for a study of blood T cell repertoires in COVID-19. For the study at large: Sources were T cells, B-cell-depleted T cells, or PBMCs; the material itself was cDNA or gDNA.

Authors' processing steps: Reference gene primers were amplified, and this amplification served to estimate nucleated cell counts. The method was immunoSEQ multiplex PCR; TCRdb's version includes in-frame clones alone and lacks a portion of them. The DNA gave D and trimming, while V, J and clone size come from that table. This sample carries approximately 240,000 clones, 84% of them seen once, and the ten largest clones take under 4.5%. V was trimmed by 3 bases and J by 4 bases, leaving 7 bases between them. The V gene's germline CDR1 is KGHSH and CDR2 LQKENI. The CDR3 runs 14 residues. This clone was found once.

The source material was peripheral blood. The clonotype originates from a man aged 45-60 years with acute or convalescent COVID-19. The V and J genes are TRBV18 and TRBJ2-6, with D unclear. CDR3 DNA: TGTGCCAGCTCACCCTATTCCGGGGCCAACGTCCTGACTTTC. It codes for CASSPYSGANVLTF. Together with reference TRBV18 and TRBJ2-6, the CDR3 gives the full variable domain: NAGVMQNPRHLVRRRGQEARLRCSPMKGHSHVYWYRQLPEEGLKFMVYLQKENIIDESGMPKERFSAEFPKEGPSILRIQQVVRGDSAAYFCASSPYSGANVLTFGAGSRLTVL.